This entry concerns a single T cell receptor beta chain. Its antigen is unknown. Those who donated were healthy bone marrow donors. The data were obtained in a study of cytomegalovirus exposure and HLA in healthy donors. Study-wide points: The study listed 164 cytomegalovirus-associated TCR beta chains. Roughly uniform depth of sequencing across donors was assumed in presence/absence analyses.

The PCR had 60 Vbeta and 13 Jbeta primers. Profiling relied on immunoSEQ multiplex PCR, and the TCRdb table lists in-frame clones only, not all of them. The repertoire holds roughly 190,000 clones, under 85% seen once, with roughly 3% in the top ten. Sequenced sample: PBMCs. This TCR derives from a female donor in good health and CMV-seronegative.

The CDR3 protein is CASSLGLAAYNEQFF. The CDR3 nucleotides read TGCGCCAGCAGCTTGGGTCTAGCGGCCTACAATGAGCAGTTCTTC. The chain joins TRBV5-1 to TRBJ2-1; TRBD2 matches 7 bases. Trimming cost V 0 bases and J 2 bases; bases outside gene matches: 2. CDR1 and CDR2 from the germline V gene are SGHRS and YFSETQ. The CDR3 is 15 amino acids.